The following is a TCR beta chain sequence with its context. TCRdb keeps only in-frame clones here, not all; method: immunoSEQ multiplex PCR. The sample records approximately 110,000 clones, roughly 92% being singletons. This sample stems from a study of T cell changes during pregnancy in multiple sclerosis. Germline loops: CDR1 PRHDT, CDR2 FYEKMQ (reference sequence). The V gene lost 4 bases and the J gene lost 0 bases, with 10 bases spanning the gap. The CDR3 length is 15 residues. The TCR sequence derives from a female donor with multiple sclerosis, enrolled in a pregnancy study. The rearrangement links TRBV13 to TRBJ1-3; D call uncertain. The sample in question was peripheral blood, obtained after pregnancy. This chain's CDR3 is CASSYTPSSGNTIYF. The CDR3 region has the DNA TGTGCCAGCAGCTATACACCTTCCTCTGGAAACACCATATATTTT.